This T cell receptor beta chain was sequenced in a study of T cell repertoires in cytomegalovirus infection. About the study: The public TCR beta signatures pointed to both CMV infection and matching HLA type.

Regarding the study as a whole: HLA-C-restricted CMV clonotypes gave the most frequent clonotype in two of eight donors. Adding up the frequency of public TCR beta families identified people who carried CMV plus the relevant HLA.

Each CDR3 protein gets one entry after TCRdb re-called the reads with MiXCR. Among approximately 70,000 distinct CDR3 sequences listed, around 21% were seen once. Germline trimming cut 10 bases from V and 6 bases from J; bases unmatched to any gene: 11. CDR1 ENHRY and CDR2 SYGVKD come from the germline V gene. The CDR3 consists of 13 residues. A word on this clonotype: Antigen unknown.

The sequenced sample was PBMCs, sequenced either directly or after in vitro stimulation (not recorded which). The sequence came from a human donor in good health (CMV status not recorded). Some clones in this sample may be carry-over from other donors' samples. The V call is TRBV10-3, the J call TRBJ1-2; 7 bases match TRBD1. In DNA, the CDR3 is TGTGCCACCACAGGGGAGGTAATACATGGCTACACCTTC. Translation: CATTGEVIHGYTF.